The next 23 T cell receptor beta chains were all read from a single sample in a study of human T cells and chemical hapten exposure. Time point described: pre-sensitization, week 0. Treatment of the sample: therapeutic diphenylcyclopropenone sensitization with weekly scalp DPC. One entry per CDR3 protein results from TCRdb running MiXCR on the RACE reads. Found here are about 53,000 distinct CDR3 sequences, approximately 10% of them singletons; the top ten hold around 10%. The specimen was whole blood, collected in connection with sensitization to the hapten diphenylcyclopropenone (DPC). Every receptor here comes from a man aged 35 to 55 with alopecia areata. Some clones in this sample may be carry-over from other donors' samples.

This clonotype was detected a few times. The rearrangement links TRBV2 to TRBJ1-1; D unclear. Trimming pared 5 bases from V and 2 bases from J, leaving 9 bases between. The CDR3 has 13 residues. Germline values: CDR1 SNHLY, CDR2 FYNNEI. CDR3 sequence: CASSSSENTEAFF. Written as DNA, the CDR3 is TGTGCCAGCAGTTCCTCCGAAAACACTGAAGCTTTCTTT.

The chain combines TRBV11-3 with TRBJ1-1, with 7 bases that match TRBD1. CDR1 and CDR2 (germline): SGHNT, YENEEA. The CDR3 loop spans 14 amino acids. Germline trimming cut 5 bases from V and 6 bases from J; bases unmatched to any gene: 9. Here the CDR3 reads CASSPRQGGSEAFF. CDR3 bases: TGTGCCAGCAGCCCCCGACAGGGCGGATCTGAAGCTTTCTTT. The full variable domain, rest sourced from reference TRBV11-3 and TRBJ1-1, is EAGVVQSPRYKIIEKKQPVAFWCNPISGHNTLYWYLQNLGQGPELLIRYENEEAVDDSQLPKDRFSAERLKGVDSTLKIQPAELGDSAVYLCASSPRQGGSEAFFGQGTRLTVV.

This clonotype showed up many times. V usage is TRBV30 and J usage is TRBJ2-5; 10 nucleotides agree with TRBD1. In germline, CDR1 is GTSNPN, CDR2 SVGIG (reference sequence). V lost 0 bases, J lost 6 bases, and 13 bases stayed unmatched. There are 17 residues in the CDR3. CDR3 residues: CAWSVVALGTGEKTQYF. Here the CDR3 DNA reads TGTGCCTGGAGTGTAGTTGCCTTAGGGACAGGGGAGAAGACCCAGTACTTC.

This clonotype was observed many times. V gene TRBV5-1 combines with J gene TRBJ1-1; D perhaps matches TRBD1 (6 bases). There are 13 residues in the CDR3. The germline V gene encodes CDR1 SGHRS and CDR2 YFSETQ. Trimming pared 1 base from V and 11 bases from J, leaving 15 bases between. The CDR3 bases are TGCGCCAGCAGCTTGAGACGGGCCACAGGGGCTTTCTTT. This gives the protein CASSLRRATGAFF.

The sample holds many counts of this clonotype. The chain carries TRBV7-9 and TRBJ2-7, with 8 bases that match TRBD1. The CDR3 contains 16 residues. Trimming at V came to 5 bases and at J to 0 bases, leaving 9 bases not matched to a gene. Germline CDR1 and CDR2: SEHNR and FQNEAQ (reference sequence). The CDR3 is CASSPRPGGSSYEQYF. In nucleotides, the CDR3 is TGTGCCAGCAGCCCCCGCCCAGGGGGCAGCTCCTACGAGCAGTACTTC. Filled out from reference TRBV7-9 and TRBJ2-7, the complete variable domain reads DTGVSQNPRHKITKRGQNVTFRCDPISEHNRLYWYRQTLGQGPEFLTYFQNEAQLEKSRLLSDRFSAERPKGSFSTLEIQRTEQGDSAMYLCASSPRPGGSSYEQYFGPGTRLTVT.

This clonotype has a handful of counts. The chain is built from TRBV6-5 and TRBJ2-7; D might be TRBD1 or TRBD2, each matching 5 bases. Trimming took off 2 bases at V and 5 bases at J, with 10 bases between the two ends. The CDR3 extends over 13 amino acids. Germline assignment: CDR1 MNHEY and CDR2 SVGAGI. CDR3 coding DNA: TGTGCCAGCAGTTACAGGGACGGAGACGAGCAGTACTTC. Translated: CASSYRDGDEQYF.

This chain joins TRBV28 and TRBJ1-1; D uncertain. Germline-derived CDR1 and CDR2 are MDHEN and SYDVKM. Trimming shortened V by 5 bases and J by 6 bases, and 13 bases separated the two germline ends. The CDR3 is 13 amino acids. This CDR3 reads CASSPQLWPEAFF. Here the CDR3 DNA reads TGTGCCAGCAGTCCTCAACTTTGGCCTGAAGCTTTCTTT. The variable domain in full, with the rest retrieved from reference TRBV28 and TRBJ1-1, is DVKVTQSSRYLVKRTGEKVFLECVQDMDHENMFWYRQDPGLGLRLIYFSYDVKMKEKGDIPEGYSVSREKKERFSLILESASTNQTSMYLCASSPQLWPEAFFGQGTRLTVV.

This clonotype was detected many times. This CDR3 reads CASSQIAGVTDTQYF. DNA for the CDR3: TGTGCCAGCAGCCAAATAGCGGGAGTAACAGATACGCAGTATTTT. This chain uses TRBV7-8 with TRBJ2-3; 9 bases line up with TRBD2. CDR3 length: 15 residues. Per the germline V gene, CDR1 is SGHVS and CDR2 is FQNEAQ. The J segment lost 3 bases and the V segment lost 5 bases, leaving 6 bases of the junction unmatched.

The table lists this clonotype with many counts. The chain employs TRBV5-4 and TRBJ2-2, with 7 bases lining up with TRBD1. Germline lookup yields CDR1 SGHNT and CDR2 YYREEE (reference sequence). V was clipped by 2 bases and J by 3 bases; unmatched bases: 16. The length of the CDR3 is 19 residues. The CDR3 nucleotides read TGTGCCAGCAGCTTAATCCCACCCATGGGACAGAAGTACACCGGGGAGCTGTTTTTT. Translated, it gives CASSLIPPMGQKYTGELFF.

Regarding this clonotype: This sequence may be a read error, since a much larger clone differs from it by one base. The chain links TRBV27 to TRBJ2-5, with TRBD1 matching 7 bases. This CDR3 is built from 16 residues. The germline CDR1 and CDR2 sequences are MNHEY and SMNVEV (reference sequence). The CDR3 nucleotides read TGTGCCGGCAGTTTAGGGCCGGGACAGAGTGTTGAGACCCAGTACTTC. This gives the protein CAGSLGPGQSVETQYF.

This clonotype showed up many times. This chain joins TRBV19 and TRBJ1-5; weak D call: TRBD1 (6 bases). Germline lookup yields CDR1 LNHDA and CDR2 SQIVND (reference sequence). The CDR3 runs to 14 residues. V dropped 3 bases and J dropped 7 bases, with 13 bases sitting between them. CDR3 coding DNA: TGTGCCAGTAGTATTTGGGGGCATAGACAGCCCCAGCATTTT. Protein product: CASSIWGHRQPQHF.

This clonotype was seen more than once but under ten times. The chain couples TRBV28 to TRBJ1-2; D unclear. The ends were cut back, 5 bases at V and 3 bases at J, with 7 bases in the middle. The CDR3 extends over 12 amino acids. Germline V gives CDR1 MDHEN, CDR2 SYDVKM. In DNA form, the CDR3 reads TGTGCCAGCAGTGAGACGGACTATGGCTACACCTTC. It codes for CASSETDYGYTF.

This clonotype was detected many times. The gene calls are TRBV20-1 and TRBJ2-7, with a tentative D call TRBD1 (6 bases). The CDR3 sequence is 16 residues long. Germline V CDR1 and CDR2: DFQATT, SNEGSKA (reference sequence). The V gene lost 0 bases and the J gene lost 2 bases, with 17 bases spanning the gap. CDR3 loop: CSARDFMTGRTYEQYF. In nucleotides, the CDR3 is TGCAGTGCTAGAGACTTCATGACAGGTCGAACCTACGAGCAGTACTTC.

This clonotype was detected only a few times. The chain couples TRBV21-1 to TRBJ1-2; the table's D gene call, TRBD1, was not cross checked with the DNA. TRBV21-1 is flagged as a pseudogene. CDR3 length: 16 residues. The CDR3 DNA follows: TGTGCCAGCAGCAAAGGACAGGGGGCCCAAGATGATGGCTACACCTTC. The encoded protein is CASSKGQGAQDDGYTF.

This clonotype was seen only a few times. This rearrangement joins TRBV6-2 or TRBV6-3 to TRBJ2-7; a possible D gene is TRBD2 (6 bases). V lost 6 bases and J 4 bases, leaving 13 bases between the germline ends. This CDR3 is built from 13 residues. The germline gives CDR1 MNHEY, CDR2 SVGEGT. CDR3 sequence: CASSNGGEYEQYF. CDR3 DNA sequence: TGTGCCAGCAGCAACGGGGGAGAGTACGAGCAGTACTTC.

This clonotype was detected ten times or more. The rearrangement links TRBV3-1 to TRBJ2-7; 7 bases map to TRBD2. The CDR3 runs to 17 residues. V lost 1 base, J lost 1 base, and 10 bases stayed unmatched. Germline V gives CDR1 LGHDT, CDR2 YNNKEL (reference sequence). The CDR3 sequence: CASSQASAGVLSYEQYF. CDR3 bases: TGTGCCAGCAGCCAAGCCTCGGCGGGAGTTTTATCCTACGAGCAGTACTTC.

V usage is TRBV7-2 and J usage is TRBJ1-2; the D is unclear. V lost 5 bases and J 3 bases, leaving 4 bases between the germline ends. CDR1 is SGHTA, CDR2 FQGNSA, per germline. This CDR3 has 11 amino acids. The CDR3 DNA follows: TGTGCCAGCAGCCGAGACTATGGCTACACCTTC. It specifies CASSRDYGYTF. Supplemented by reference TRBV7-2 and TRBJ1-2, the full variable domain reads GAGVSQSPSNKVTEKGKDVELRCDPISGHTALYWYRQSLGQGLEFLIYFQGNSAPDKSGLPSDRFSAERTGGSVSTLTIQRTQQEDSAVYLCASSRDYGYTFGSGTRLTVV.

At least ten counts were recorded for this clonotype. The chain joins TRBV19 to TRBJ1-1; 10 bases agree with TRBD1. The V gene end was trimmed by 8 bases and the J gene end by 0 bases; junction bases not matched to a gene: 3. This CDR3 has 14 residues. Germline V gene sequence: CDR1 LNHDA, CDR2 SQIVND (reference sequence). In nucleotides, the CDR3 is TGTGCCAGTGGGGACAGGGGCCTGAACACTGAAGCTTTCTTT. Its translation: CASGDRGLNTEAFF. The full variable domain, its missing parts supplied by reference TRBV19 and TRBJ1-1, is DGGITQSPKYLFRKEGQNVTLSCEQNLNHDAMYWYRQDPGQGLRLIYYSQIVNDFQKGDIAEGYSVSREKKESFPLTVTSAQKNPTAFYLCASGDRGLNTEAFFGQGTRLTVV.

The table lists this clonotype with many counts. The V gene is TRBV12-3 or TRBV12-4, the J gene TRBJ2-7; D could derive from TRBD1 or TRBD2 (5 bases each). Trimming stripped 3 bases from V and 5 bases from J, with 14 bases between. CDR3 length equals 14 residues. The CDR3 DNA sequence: TGTGCCAGCAGTTTGTTGAGGGGCACCCACGAGCAGTACTTC. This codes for CASSLLRGTHEQYF.

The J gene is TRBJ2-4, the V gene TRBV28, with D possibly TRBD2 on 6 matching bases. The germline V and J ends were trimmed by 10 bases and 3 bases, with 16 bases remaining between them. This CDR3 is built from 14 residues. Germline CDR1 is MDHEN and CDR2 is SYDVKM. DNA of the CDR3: TGTGCCATTATGGAGGGACCGGGCAAAAACATTCAGTACTTC. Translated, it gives CAIMEGPGKNIQYF.

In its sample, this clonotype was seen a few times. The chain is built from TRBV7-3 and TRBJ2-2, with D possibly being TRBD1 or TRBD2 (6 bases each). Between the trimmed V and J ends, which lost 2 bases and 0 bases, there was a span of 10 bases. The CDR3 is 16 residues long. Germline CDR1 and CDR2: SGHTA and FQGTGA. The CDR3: CASSLLGGANTGELFF. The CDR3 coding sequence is TGTGCCAGCAGCTTATTGGGGGGCGCGAACACCGGGGAGCTGTTTTTT.

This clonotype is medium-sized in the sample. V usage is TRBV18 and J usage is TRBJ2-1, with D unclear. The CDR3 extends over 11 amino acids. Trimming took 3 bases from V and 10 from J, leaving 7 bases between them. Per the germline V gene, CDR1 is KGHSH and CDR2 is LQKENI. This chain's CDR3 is CASSPQEEQFF. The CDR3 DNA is TGTGCCAGCTCACCGCAAGAGGAGCAGTTCTTC.

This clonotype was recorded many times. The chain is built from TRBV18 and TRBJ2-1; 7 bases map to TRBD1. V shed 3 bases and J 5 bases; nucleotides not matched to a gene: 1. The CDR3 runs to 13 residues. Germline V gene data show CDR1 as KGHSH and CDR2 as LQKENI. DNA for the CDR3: TGTGCCAGCTCACCGGGACAGAACAATGAGCAGTTCTTC. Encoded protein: CASSPGQNNEQFF.